The 17 T cell receptor beta chains below come from one sample, sequenced in a study of blood T cell repertoires in COVID-19 (dated by TCRdb to 2019 to 2021). Receptor libraries were prepared by the immunoSEQ multiplex PCR assay. Sourced from immuneACCESS, this table was stored by TCRdb with only in-frame sequences that have V and J called. A share of the clones is absent; for the studies checked, an unresolved V gene accounts for under half, and the remainder has no known explanation. For this sample the table gives about 220,000 clones, of which approximately 84% were detected only once. 2% to 2.5% of the sample rests with the top ten. The sequenced material came from peripheral blood. The receptor set was obtained from an older woman with acute or convalescent COVID-19.

The rearrangement links TRBV7-6 to TRBJ2-5; 10 bases line up with TRBD1. Germline V gene lookup returns CDR1 SGHVS and CDR2 FNYEAQ. The CDR3 contains 14 residues. Germline trimming cut 5 bases from V and 4 bases from J; bases unmatched to any gene: 4. The CDR3 nucleotides read TGTGCCAGCAGCCATGGACAGGGGGGAGAGACCCAGTACTTC. Encoded protein: CASSHGQGGETQYF. Using reference TRBV7-6 and TRBJ2-5 for the parts outside the CDR3, the full variable domain is GAGVSQSPRYKVTKRGQDVALRCDPISGHVSLYWYRQALGQGPEFLTYFNYEAQQDKSGLPNDRFSAERPEGSISTLTIQRTEQRDSAMYRCASSHGQGGETQYFGPGTRLLVL.

The chain has TRBV30 and TRBJ2-1, with D perhaps matching TRBD1 (6 bases). The germline V and J ends were trimmed by 5 bases and 2 bases, with 10 bases remaining between them. The CDR3 loop spans 13 amino acids. The germline gives CDR1 GTSNPN, CDR2 SVGIG (reference sequence). CDR3 in DNA: TGTGCCTGGTCACAGGGTACCTACAATGAGCAGTTCTTC. Translating gives CAWSQGTYNEQFF.

The rearrangement joins TRBV5-1 to TRBJ1-4; TRBD1 matches at 8 bases. J was trimmed by 7 bases and V by 3 bases; bases with no gene match: 5. CDR1 and CDR2 from the germline V gene are SGHRS and YFSETQ. CDR3 length equals 14 residues. CDR3 residues: CASSSGDRTEKLFF. The CDR3 DNA follows: TGCGCCAGCAGCTCCGGGGACAGGACTGAAAAACTGTTTTTT. The full variable domain, its missing parts supplied by reference TRBV5-1 and TRBJ1-4, is KAGVTQTPRYLIKTRGQQVTLSCSPISGHRSVSWYQQTPGQGLQFLFEYFSETQRNKGNFPGRFSGRQFSNSRSEMNVSTLELGDSALYLCASSSGDRTEKLFFGSGTQLSVL.

The rearrangement joins TRBV28 to TRBJ1-2, with 7 bases aligning to TRBD1. V gave up 0 bases and J gave up 8 bases; unmatched junction bases: 3. The CDR3 spans 13 residues. CDR1 MDHEN and CDR2 SYDVKM come from the germline V gene. The CDR3 here is CASSLWTGTGYTF. CDR3 nucleotide sequence: TGTGCCAGCAGTTTATGGACAGGGACGGGCTACACCTTC.

The chain combines TRBV19 with TRBJ1-6, with D tentatively TRBD1 (5 bases). Germline lookup yields CDR1 LNHDA and CDR2 SQIVND (reference sequence). V was trimmed by 4 bases and J by 8 bases, leaving 15 bases between them. The CDR3 length is 15 residues. Written as DNA, the CDR3 is TGTGCCAGTAGTAATTCGGCAGGGTACTATTCACCCCTCCACTTT. It encodes CASSNSAGYYSPLHF.

The chain uses TRBV7-2 and TRBJ2-1; 15 bases fit TRBD2. V shed 5 bases and J 6 bases; nucleotides not matched to a gene: 2. From germline, CDR1 is SGHTA and CDR2 FQGNSA. This CDR3 comprises 15 residues. The CDR3 spells CASSAGLAGGNEQFF. CDR3 sequence (DNA): TGTGCCAGCAGCGCGGGACTAGCGGGGGGCAATGAGCAGTTCTTC.

The chain is built from TRBV7-2 and TRBJ1-3; D is uncertain. With 5 bases removed from V and 2 bases from J, the gap between germline ends came to 10 bases. Germline CDR1 reads SGHTA; CDR2 reads FQGNSA. This CDR3 has 14 residues. CDR3 bases: TGTGCCAGCAGCCCCATCGGGACTGGAAACACCATATATTTT. It translates to CASSPIGTGNTIYF. Drawing the rest from reference TRBV7-2 and TRBJ1-3, the complete variable domain is GAGVSQSPSNKVTEKGKDVELRCDPISGHTALYWYRQSLGQGLEFLIYFQGNSAPDKSGLPSDRFSAERTGGSVSTLTIQRTQQEDSAVYLCASSPIGTGNTIYFGEGSWLTVV.

This clone was counted between two and nine times. The chain employs TRBV7-2 and TRBJ1-5; D is uncertain. The CDR3 has 15 residues. CDR1 and CDR2 (germline): SGHTA, FQGNSA. The V end lost 6 bases, the J end lost 0 bases, and 12 bases lay between the germline ends. In DNA, the CDR3 is TGTGCCAGCAGTCATAAAGCTTATAGCAATCAGCCCCAGCATTTT. It is translated as CASSHKAYSNQPQHF.

The chain carries TRBV10-3 and TRBJ1-5; D is undetermined. Trimming left V 3 bases short and J 2 bases short, with 11 bases between. Looked up from germline, CDR1 is ENHRY and CDR2 is SYGVKD. This CDR3 has 15 residues. The CDR3 DNA is TGTGCCATCAGTGAAGGATCGGGTGGCAATCAGCCCCAGCATTTT. Translation: CAISEGSGGNQPQHF.

The chain is built from TRBV5-1 and TRBJ1-1, with 7 bases aligning to TRBD1. Trimming cost V 4 bases and J 0 bases; bases outside gene matches: 3. Germline assignment: CDR1 SGHRS and CDR2 YFSETQ. The CDR3 consists of 14 residues. DNA for the CDR3: TGCGCCAGCAGCACGACAGGGATGAACACTGAAGCTTTCTTT. Translation: CASSTTGMNTEAFF.

This clone was picked up one time. The V call is TRBV6-6, the J call TRBJ2-1; 7 nucleotides agree with TRBD1. The CDR3 runs to 15 residues. Trimming cost V 2 bases and J 7 bases; bases outside gene matches: 8. The germline V gene has CDR1 MNHNY and CDR2 SVGAGI (reference sequence). CDR3: CASSYTSGGRNEQFF. CDR3 in DNA: TGTGCCAGCAGTTACACTTCAGGGGGTCGGAATGAGCAGTTCTTC.

This chain joins TRBV19 and TRBJ2-2; TRBD1 agrees at 8 bases. V lost 3 bases to trimming and J lost 0 bases; unmatched junction nucleotides: 6. This CDR3 comprises 17 residues. Germline V gives CDR1 LNHDA, CDR2 SQIVND (reference sequence). For the CDR3, the DNA is TGTGCCAGTAGTATTAGGGCAGGGGGCGCGAACACCGGGGAGCTGTTTTTT. It yields the protein CASSIRAGGANTGELFF.

The chain employs TRBV28 and TRBJ1-2, with D hard to call. The CDR3 contains 13 residues. The germline CDR1 and CDR2 sequences are MDHEN and SYDVKM. Trimming removed 3 bases from V and 2 bases from J, with 7 bases in between. Here the CDR3 reads CASSFPPNYGYTF. The CDR3 DNA follows: TGTGCCAGCAGTTTCCCTCCGAACTATGGCTACACCTTC.

The genes are TRBV11-2 and TRBJ2-1; 9 bases fit TRBD2. This CDR3 has 15 residues. With V trimmed by 8 bases and J by 7 bases, 12 bases remained unmatched. CDR1 and CDR2 from the germline V gene are SGHAT and FQNNGV. The CDR3 is CASFLSGGLGNEQFF. The DNA of the CDR3 is TGTGCCAGCTTTCTTAGCGGGGGCCTAGGGAATGAGCAGTTCTTC.

V usage is TRBV3-1 (or the pseudogene TRBV3-2) and J usage is TRBJ2-7; 7 nucleotides agree with TRBD1. Losses at the gene ends were 0 bases for V and 2 bases for J; bases not matched to a gene: 4. Looked up from germline, CDR1 is LGHDT and CDR2 is YNNKEL (reference sequence). The CDR3 runs 15 residues. The CDR3 loop reads CASSQDRQGAYEQYF. For the CDR3, the DNA is TGTGCCAGCAGCCAAGATCGTCAGGGGGCCTACGAGCAGTACTTC.

This clone was detected only a few times. Written as DNA, the CDR3 is TGTGCCTGGAGTGTATGGGGGGGCCGGATGAACACTGAAGCTTTCTTT. Translating gives CAWSVWGGRMNTEAFF. The rearrangement joins TRBV30 to TRBJ1-1; D is perhaps TRBD1 (6 bases). CDR1 GTSNPN and CDR2 SVGIG come from the germline V gene (reference sequence). The CDR3 loop spans 16 amino acids. Between the trimmed V and J ends, which lost 0 bases and 0 bases, there was a span of 14 bases.

This chain joins TRBV3-1 (or the pseudogene TRBV3-2) and TRBJ1-4, with 10 bases lining up with TRBD1. V lost 5 bases to trimming and J lost 5 bases; unmatched junction nucleotides: 8. The CDR3 contains 16 residues. In germline, CDR1 is LGHDT, CDR2 YNNKEL (reference sequence). This CDR3 reads CASSYGQGVRNEKLFF. DNA of the CDR3: TGTGCCAGCAGCTATGGACAGGGGGTGCGGAATGAAAAACTGTTTTTT.